This T cell receptor beta chain emerged from a study of blood T cells in healthy people across ages. At the level of the study: Capture by template switching was about one barcoded beta molecule per two T cells.

A sample-barcoded 5' primer and a J-beta primer mix were used in a second PCR of roughly 7 to 11 cycles. Using its own MiXCR run on the 5' RACE reads, TCRdb lists one record per CDR3 protein. The repertoire holds 650,000 to 950,000 distinct CDR3 sequences, with around two fifths as singletons. The sample holds a few counts of this clonotype. Its matching antigen is unknown. CDR1 DFQATT and CDR2 SNEGSKA come from the germline V gene (reference sequence). This CDR3 comprises 13 residues. Trimming took off 3 bases at V and 7 bases at J, with 16 bases between the two ends. Study conclusions and caveats: Aged donors had fewer naive CD4+ cells and lower diversity than long-lived donors. Observed TCR beta diversity per million T cells went down as age went up. This fall followed a roughly linear course with age. It was held that the diversity estimates obtained from one million T cells were underestimates.

V gene TRBV20-1 combines with J gene TRBJ2-7; D may be TRBD1 (6 bases). Sequenced input: blood. The TCR was taken from a man aged 55 to 70 in good health. The CDR3 reads CSARDSGLLEQYF. The CDR3 coding sequence is TGCAGTGCTAGGGACAGTGGCCTCCTGGAGCAGTACTTC.